This T cell receptor beta chain was sequenced during a study of T cell repertoires in cytomegalovirus infection. Study overall: It was recently identified HLA-C-restricted and well-studied HLA-B-restricted CMV epitopes that the study used. Based on public TCR beta signatures, there were indications of CMV infection and of a matching HLA type.

From germline, CDR1 is SGHTA and CDR2 FQGNSA. Trimming shortened V by 3 bases and J by 5 bases, and 19 bases separated the two germline ends. CDR3 size: 17 residues. TCRdb analysed the reads with MiXCR anew, one entry per CDR3 protein. The sample has about 310,000 distinct CDR3 sequences; roughly 25% are singletons. Study-level findings and limits: What dominated the ex vivo response were HLA-C-restricted CMV-specific TCR beta clonotypes. Identification of carriers of CMV plus the relevant HLA was performed using cumulative public TCR beta family frequency.

Comment on this clonotype: Its antigen is as yet unknown.

The chain is built from TRBV7-2 and TRBJ2-2, with D perhaps matching TRBD1 or TRBD2 (6 bases each). This receptor was obtained from a human donor in good health (CMV status not recorded). Some clones in this sample may be carry-over from other donors' samples. The sequencing used cultured PBMCs, collected from culture after CMV antigen stimulation. CDR3 sequence reads: CASSFRRGGQRTGELFF. The CDR3 DNA is TGTGCCAGCAGCTTTAGACGTGGGGGGCAAAGGACCGGGGAGCTGTTTTTT.